The clone carrying this T cell receptor (beta chain) was recorded many times. No antigen is known for it. Orbital computed tomography, thyroid ultrasound, serum thyroxine and TRAb, and clinical symptoms together informed the diagnoses. The sample is drawn from a study of T cells in Graves' hyperthyroidism and ophthalmopathy. The study's findings and limits: Blood held most thyroid clonotypes expanded above 0.001 frequency. From stable hyperthyroidism, ophthalmopathy was separated by a 13 V-J model.

From RNA transcripts, TCR beta CDR3 regions were amplified. The TCR CDR3 first-round RT-PCR relied on the HTBI primer set. TCRdb re-called the multiplex PCR reads through MiXCR, storing one row per CDR3 protein. Among roughly 510,000 distinct CDR3 sequences listed, 46% were seen once. V dropped 6 bases and J dropped 1; count of bases not matched to a gene: 6. Germline CDR1 reads ENHRY; CDR2 reads SYGVKD. The CDR3 consists of 15 residues. This TCR derives from an adult woman with Graves' disease, either hyperthyroidism or ophthalmopathy (not recorded which). The sequencing sample was made of peripheral blood or thyroid tissue (not recorded which). V gene TRBV10-3 combines with J gene TRBJ1-2; the match to TRBD1 covers 9 bases. DNA for the CDR3: TGTGCCATCAGGGACAGGGGCCAATTTAACTATGGCTACACCTTC. Its protein product is CAIRDRGQFNYGYTF.